Only a few counts were recorded for the clone carrying this T cell receptor (beta chain). Tagging with unique molecular identifiers was applied to individual cDNA molecules. TCRdb used MiXCR to reprocess the 5' RACE reads, holding one entry per CDR3 protein. The profile shows 90,000 or so distinct CDR3 sequences, around 14% of them singletons. Germline V lookup: CDR1 SGHNT, CDR2 YYREEE (reference sequence). Trimming pared 4 bases from V and 5 bases from J, leaving 13 bases between. This CDR3 spans 14 amino acids. This specimen belongs to a study of early T cells in non-severe SARS-CoV-2 infection. For the study at large: Sequencing of bulk RNA from unsorted whole blood was done, without chain pairing.

The clonotype was recovered from an adult who was a healthcare worker with PCR-confirmed SARS-CoV-2 infection or an uninfected control (not recorded which). V gene TRBV5-4 combines with J gene TRBJ2-1, with no clear D. Sample: whole blood. Here the CDR3 reads CASSRVERDNEQFF. The CDR3 DNA is TGTGCCAGCAGCCGCGTGGAGCGTGACAATGAGCAGTTCTTC.